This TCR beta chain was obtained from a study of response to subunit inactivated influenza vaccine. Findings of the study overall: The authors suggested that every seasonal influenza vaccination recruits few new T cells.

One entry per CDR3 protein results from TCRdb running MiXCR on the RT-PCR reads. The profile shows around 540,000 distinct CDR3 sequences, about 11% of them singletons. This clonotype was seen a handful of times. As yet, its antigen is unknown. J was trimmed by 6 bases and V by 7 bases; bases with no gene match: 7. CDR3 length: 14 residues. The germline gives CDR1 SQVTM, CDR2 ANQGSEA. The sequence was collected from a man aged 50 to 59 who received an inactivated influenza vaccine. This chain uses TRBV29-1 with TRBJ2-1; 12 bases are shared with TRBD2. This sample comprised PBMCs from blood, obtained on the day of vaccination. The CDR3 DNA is TGCAGCGCAACTACTAGCGGGAGGACCAATGAGCAGTTCTTC. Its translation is CSATTSGRTNEQFF.